This T cell receptor (beta chain) was sequenced in a study of response to subunit inactivated influenza vaccine. Study-wide points: Each seasonal influenza vaccination recruits few new T cells, the authors suggested.

Details on this clonotype: Its antigen is undetermined.

TCRdb independently ran MiXCR on the RT-PCR reads; one entry per CDR3 protein. The sample holds more than 250,000 distinct CDR3 sequences, about a fifth seen once. This TCR came from a man aged 45 to 75 who received an inactivated influenza vaccine. This sample comprised PBMCs from blood, obtained less than 22 months after vaccination.

The CDR3 spells CASSPTGTASEQFF. The DNA of the CDR3 is TGTGCCAGCAGTCCGACCGGGACAGCGAGTGAGCAGTTCTTC. The chain employs TRBV12-3 or TRBV12-4 and TRBJ2-1; 7 bases fit TRBD1. The CDR3 length is 14 residues. Germline trimming cut 5 bases from V and 9 bases from J; bases unmatched to any gene: 10.